A selection of T cell receptor beta chains follows, all from one sample in a study of Graves' ophthalmopathy and Graves' hyperthyroidism. One entry per CDR3 protein, called by TCRdb with MiXCR from the multiplex PCR reads. The table lists fewer than 650,000 distinct CDR3 sequences, about 20% of them singletons. Sequenced sample: peripheral blood. All receptors derive from a woman younger than 30 with stable Graves' hyperthyroidism. Some clones in this sample may be carry-over from other donors' samples. CDR3s include the opening cysteine and the closing phenylalanine or tryptophan. A D gene is named only where the DNA matches it firmly. Rows give clone size only sometimes, using once, few, many, or a class for an expanded clone.

d_gene	v_gene	abundance	j_gene	CDR3nt	CDR3aa
NA	TRBV12-3/TRBV12-4	many	TRBJ2-7	TGTGCCAGCAGTAGCGGGACACTCTCCTACGAGCAGTACTTC	CASSSGTLSYEQYF
TRBD1	TRBV10-3	many	TRBJ2-2	TGTGCCATCAGAACCACAGGGGCGAACGCCGGGGAGCTGTTTTTT	CAIRTTGANAGELFF
NA	TRBV30	NA	TRBJ2-7	TGTGCCTGGAGTGTAAGTGGGGGGTACGAGCAGTACTTC	CAWSVSGGYEQYF
NA	TRBV27	many	TRBJ1-2	TGTGCCAGCAGTTTAGGGCAGGGCTCCAGTCAGGGCTACACCTTC	CASSLGQGSSQGYTF
TRBD2	TRBV6-2/TRBV6-3	NA	TRBJ2-2	TGTGCCAGCAGCCTAAATATCGGGCCTAGCGGAAGGACCGGGGAGCTGTTTTTT	CASSLNIGPSGRTGELFF
NA	TRBV28	few	TRBJ1-1	TGTGCCAGCAGCATTATGAGAGTTGAAGCTTTCTTT	CASSIMRVEAFF
TRBD1	TRBV20-1	NA	TRBJ1-1	TGCAGTGCTCCCCTTTCCGGGGACAGGGAAGCTTTCTTT	CSAPLSGDREAFF
NA	TRBV7-2	many	TRBJ2-5	TGTGCCAGCAGCTTAAGTAGACACCAAGAGACCCAGTACTTC	CASSLSRHQETQYF
NA	TRBV6-1	many	TRBJ2-6	TGTGCCAGCACGGCCTCTGGGGCCAACGTCCTGACTTTC	CASTASGANVLTF
NA	TRBV28	NA	TRBJ1-1	TGTGCCAGCAGTGGCCAAACCTCAAACACTGAAGCTTTCTTT	CASSGQTSNTEAFF
NA	TRBV5-1	many	TRBJ2-2	TGCGCCAGCAGCTTTCGGGACTCCCTTTCCGGGGAGCTGTTTTTT	CASSFRDSLSGELFF
NA	TRBV29-1	NA	TRBJ2-7	TGCAGCGTTCTACCGGGACTGAGCTCCTACGAGCAGTACTTC	CSVLPGLSSYEQYF
TRBD1	TRBV12-3/TRBV12-4	many	TRBJ2-7	TGTGCCAGCAGTTTAAGGGGACAGGGGCCAATCTACGAGCAGTACTTC	CASSLRGQGPIYEQYF
NA	TRBV4-2	few	TRBJ1-1	TGTGCCAGCAGCCAAGGTGGGCAGGGTGACACTGAAGCTTTCTTT	CASSQGGQGDTEAFF
NA	TRBV20-1	many	TRBJ1-2	TGCAGTGCTAGAGTGATAATCCCTAACTATGGCTACACCTTC	CSARVIIPNYGYTF
NA	TRBV6-1	many	TRBJ2-7	TGTGCCAGCAGTGAAATACAGCCTCCCTACGAGCAGTACTTC	CASSEIQPPYEQYF
NA	TRBV12-3/TRBV12-4	many	TRBJ1-1	TGTGCCAGCAGCTTAGGGGCGGTCCCTGAAGCTTTCTTT	CASSLGAVPEAFF
NA	TRBV7-2	many	TRBJ2-4	TGTGCCAGCAGCTTAGTCGACGGCGGCCCAAACATTCAGTACTTC	CASSLVDGGPNIQYF
NA	TRBV12-3/TRBV12-4	NA	TRBJ1-5	TGTGCCAGCAGTTCCAACGGAGTCAATCAGCCCCAGCATTTT	CASSSNGVNQPQHF
TRBD1	TRBV6-5	many	TRBJ1-1	TGTGCCAGCAGTTACCAGGCCCCGGGGACAGGGACTGAAGCTTTCTTT	CASSYQAPGTGTEAFF
TRBD1	TRBV14	few	TRBJ2-4	TGTGCCAGCAGCCTTGCCGGGACAGCAAACATTCAGTACTTC	CASSLAGTANIQYF
TRBD1	TRBV6-1	many	TRBJ1-1	TGTGCCAGCAGTGAAATAGAGAACAGGGGTACGGCTTTCTTT	CASSEIENRGTAFF
TRBD2	TRBV12-3/TRBV12-4	NA	TRBJ2-7	TGTGCCAGCAGGACGGTCGGGGGGGCCCACGAGCAGTACTTC	CASRTVGGAHEQYF
NA	TRBV6-5	many	TRBJ2-2	TGTGCCAGCAGTTACTTTGGGCCCGGGGAGCTGTTTTTT	CASSYFGPGELFF
NA	TRBV12-5	NA	TRBJ2-7	TGTGCTAGTGGTTTGAGGGGGGGGTCCTACGAGCAGTACTTC	CASGLRGGSYEQYF
NA	TRBV5-6	many	TRBJ1-1	TGTGCCAGCAGCCAGGGCCCTCAGGACACTGAAGCTTTCTTT	CASSQGPQDTEAFF
NA	TRBV28	NA	TRBJ1-1	TGTGCCAGCAGTTTTACAAGGGGAAGGAAAAGGGACACTGAAGCTTTCTTT	CASSFTRGRKRDTEAFF
TRBD1	TRBV29-1	NA	TRBJ2-5	TGCAGCGTTGAGTGGCTGGACAGGTTAGAGACCCAGTACTTC	CSVEWLDRLETQYF
NA	TRBV5-8	many	TRBJ1-1	TGTGCCAGCAGCTTGGAGACCGGACAGAACACTGAAGCTTTCTTT	CASSLETGQNTEAFF
NA	TRBV27	many	TRBJ1-1	TGTGCCAGCAGTTTCCTGGACAGACAGAACACTGAAGCTTTCTTT	CASSFLDRQNTEAFF
TRBD1	TRBV6-2/TRBV6-3	NA	TRBJ2-7	TGTGCCAGCACTCGGGGGACAGGACTGTACGAGCAGTACTTC	CASTRGTGLYEQYF
TRBD2	TRBV13	NA	TRBJ2-7	TGTGCCAGCAGCCTTTTACCCGGGACTAGCGGGAGATACGAGCAGTACTTC	CASSLLPGTSGRYEQYF
TRBD1	TRBV4-1	NA	TRBJ1-6	TGCGCCAGCAGCCAAGACCTACGGACAGGTTATAATTCACCCCTCCACTTT	CASSQDLRTGYNSPLHF
NA	TRBV20-1	many	TRBJ1-1	TGCAGTGCTAGGGACCCGGGACAGAACACTGAAGCTTTCTTT	CSARDPGQNTEAFF
TRBD1	TRBV19	many	TRBJ2-7	TGTGCCAGTACGGCCCCGGGACAGGGGGCCTCAGATCCGTCCTACGAGCAGTACTTC	CASTAPGQGASDPSYEQYF
TRBD1	TRBV12-3/TRBV12-4	few	TRBJ2-2	TGTGCCAGTCAGGGGACAGCGAACACCGGGGAGCTGTTTTTT	CASQGTANTGELFF
TRBD1	TRBV5-1	NA	TRBJ2-7	TGCGCCAGCAGCTTGGCGGTGACAGGGCCCATCTACGAGCAGTACTTC	CASSLAVTGPIYEQYF
TRBD1	TRBV3-1	many	TRBJ1-5	TGTGCCAGCAGCCCATGGACAGGGGTGGGCAATCAGCCCCAGCATTTT	CASSPWTGVGNQPQHF
TRBD1	TRBV27	NA	TRBJ1-1	TGTGCCAGCAGTTTTGGACAGGGGGTTCGGAACACTGAAGCTTTCTTT	CASSFGQGVRNTEAFF
NA	TRBV11-1	NA	TRBJ2-7	TGTGCCAGCAGCTTAATCTCCATGGGATTTGCGACAGCGTCCTACGAGCAGTACTTC	CASSLISMGFATASYEQYF
NA	TRBV2	few	TRBJ1-5	TGTGCCAGCAGGACCCTTACAAGGTATCAGCCCCAGCATTTT	CASRTLTRYQPQHF
NA	TRBV5-1	many	TRBJ1-2	TGCGCCAGCAGCTTGGCACAGGGAGTAGTCTATGGCTACACCTTC	CASSLAQGVVYGYTF
TRBD1	TRBV6-5	many	TRBJ2-2	TGTGCCAGCACCGACAGGGTAGTTTGGAACACCGGGGAGCTGTTTTTT	CASTDRVVWNTGELFF
NA	TRBV30	many	TRBJ1-2	TGTGCCTGGAGTGTACTAATGGACTATGGCTACACCTTC	CAWSVLMDYGYTF
NA	TRBV6-2/TRBV6-3	NA	TRBJ1-2	TGTGCCAGCAGTTACGTCGGGCAGGGGAATTATGGCTACACCTTC	CASSYVGQGNYGYTF
TRBD2	TRBV7-6	NA	TRBJ2-7	TGTGCCAGCAGCTTAGGCTCCGGACTAGCGGGAGACGAGCAGTACTTC	CASSLGSGLAGDEQYF
TRBD2	TRBV11-2	many	TRBJ2-7	TGTGCCAGCAGCTTAAGGCCTAGCGGGAACCCTCCGCCCTACGAGCAGTACTTC	CASSLRPSGNPPPYEQYF
NA	TRBV6-5	many	TRBJ1-2	TGTGCCAGCAGTTACACTAGACAGAACTATGGCTACACCTTC	CASSYTRQNYGYTF
TRBD2	TRBV20-1	few	TRBJ2-7	TGCAGTGCTAGAGATCCTAGCGGGAGTATAAACGAGCAGTACTTC	CSARDPSGSINEQYF
TRBD1	TRBV12-3/TRBV12-4	many	TRBJ1-2	TGTGCCAGCAGTTCTAGACAGGGTTTAGGCTATGGCTACACCTTC	CASSSRQGLGYGYTF